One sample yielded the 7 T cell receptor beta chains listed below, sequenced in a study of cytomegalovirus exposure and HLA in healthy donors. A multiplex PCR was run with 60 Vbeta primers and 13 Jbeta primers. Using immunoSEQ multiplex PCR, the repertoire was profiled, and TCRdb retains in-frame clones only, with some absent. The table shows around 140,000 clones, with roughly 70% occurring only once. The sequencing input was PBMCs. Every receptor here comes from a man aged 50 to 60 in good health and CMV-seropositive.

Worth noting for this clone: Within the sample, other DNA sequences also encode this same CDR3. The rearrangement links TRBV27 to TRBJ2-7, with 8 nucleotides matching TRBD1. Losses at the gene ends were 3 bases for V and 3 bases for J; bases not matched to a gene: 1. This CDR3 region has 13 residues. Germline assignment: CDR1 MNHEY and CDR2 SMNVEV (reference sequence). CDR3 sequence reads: CASSLGQDYEQYF. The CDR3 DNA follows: TGTGCCAGCAGTTTGGGACAGGACTACGAGCAGTACTTC.

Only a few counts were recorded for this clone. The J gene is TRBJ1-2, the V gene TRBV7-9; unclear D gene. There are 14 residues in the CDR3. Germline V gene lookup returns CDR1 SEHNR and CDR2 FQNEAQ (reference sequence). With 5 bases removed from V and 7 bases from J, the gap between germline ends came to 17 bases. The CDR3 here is CASSPGEGYVGYTF. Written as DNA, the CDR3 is TGTGCCAGCAGCCCCGGGGAGGGTTATGTTGGCTACACCTTC.

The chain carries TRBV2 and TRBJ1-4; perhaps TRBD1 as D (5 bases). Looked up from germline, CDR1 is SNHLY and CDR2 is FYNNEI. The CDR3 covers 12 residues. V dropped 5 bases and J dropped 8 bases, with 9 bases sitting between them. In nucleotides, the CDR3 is TGTGCCAGCAGTCAACAGGCCGAAAAACTGTTTTTT. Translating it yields CASSQQAEKLFF.

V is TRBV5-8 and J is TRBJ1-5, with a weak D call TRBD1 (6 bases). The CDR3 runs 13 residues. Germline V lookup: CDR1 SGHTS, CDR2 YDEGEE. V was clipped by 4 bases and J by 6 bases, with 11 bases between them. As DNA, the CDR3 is TGTGCCAGCAGCCTGACAGGAGCTCAGCCCCAGCATTTT. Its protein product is CASSLTGAQPQHF.

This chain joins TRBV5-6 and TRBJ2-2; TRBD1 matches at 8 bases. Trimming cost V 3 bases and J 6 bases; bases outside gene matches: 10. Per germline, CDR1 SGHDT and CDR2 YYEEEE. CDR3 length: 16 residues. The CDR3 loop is CASSYPGTGVPGELFF. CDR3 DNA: TGTGCCAGCAGCTATCCCGGGACAGGCGTACCCGGGGAGCTGTTTTTT. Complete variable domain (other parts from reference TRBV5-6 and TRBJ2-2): DAGVTQSPTHLIKTRGQQVTLRCSPKSGHDTVSWYQQALGQGPQFIFQYYEEEERQRGNFPDRFSGHQFPNYSSELNVNALLLGDSALYLCASSYPGTGVPGELFFGEGSRLTVL.

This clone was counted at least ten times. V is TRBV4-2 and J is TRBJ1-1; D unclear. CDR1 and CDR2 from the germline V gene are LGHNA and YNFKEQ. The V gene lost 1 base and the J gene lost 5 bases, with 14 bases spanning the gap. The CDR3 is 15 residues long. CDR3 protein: CASSQGAGSTTEAFF. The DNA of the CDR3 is TGTGCCAGCAGCCAAGGCGCGGGAAGTACTACTGAAGCTTTCTTT.

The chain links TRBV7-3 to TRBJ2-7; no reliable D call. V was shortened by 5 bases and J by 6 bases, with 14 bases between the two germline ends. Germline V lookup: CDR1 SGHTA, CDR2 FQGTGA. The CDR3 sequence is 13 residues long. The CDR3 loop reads CASSDQIGGEQYF. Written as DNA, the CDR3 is TGTGCCAGCAGCGACCAAATAGGCGGCGAGCAGTACTTC.